This TCR beta chain was sequenced during a study of T-cell reconstitution after alpha-beta-depleted transplantation in children. General study results and limits: Roughly two months post-transplant, alpha-beta T cells reportedly originated from several hundred graft clones that had expanded. The main origin of T-cell counts and diversity one year after transplant was newly produced T cells. For some patients, TCRbeta diversity was high at day 60 because of recipient T cells and thymic progenitors that survived.

This clonotype was picked up a small number of times. No antigen is known for it. The V gene end was trimmed by 2 bases and the J gene end by 2 bases; junction bases not matched to a gene: 16. The CDR3 totals 19 residues. Germline-derived CDR1 and CDR2 are SGDLS and YYNGEE. As it was prepared, the TCRbeta library received unique molecular identifiers. TCRdb re-called the PCR reads through MiXCR, storing one row per CDR3 protein. The table lists about 980,000 distinct CDR3 sequences, under 30% of them singletons, with over 25% in the top ten. The rearrangement uses TRBV9 and TRBJ2-5, with 9 bases aligning to TRBD2. This sequence originates from a boy less than two years old who had a stem cell transplant for SCID, so the T cells may come from the graft donor. The sequencing used PBMCs, mostly from graft donor cells, collected 360 days after TCRalphabeta/CD19-depleted stem cell transplant. The CDR3, as DNA: TGTGCCAGCAGCGTGGGGGAGGTACGGGCTAGCGGGAAACAAGAGACCCAGTACTTC. Translating gives CASSVGEVRASGKQETQYF.